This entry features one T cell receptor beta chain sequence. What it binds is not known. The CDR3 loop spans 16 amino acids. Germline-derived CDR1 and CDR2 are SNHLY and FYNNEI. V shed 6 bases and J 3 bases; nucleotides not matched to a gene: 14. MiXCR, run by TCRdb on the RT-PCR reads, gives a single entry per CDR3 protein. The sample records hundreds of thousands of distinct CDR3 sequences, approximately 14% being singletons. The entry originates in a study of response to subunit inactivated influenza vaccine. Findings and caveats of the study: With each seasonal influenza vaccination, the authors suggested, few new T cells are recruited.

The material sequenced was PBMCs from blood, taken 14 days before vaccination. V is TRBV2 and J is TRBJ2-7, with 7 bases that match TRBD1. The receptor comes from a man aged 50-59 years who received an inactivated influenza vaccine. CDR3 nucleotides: TGTGCCAGCAGCCAGCCCAGGGGGATTAAAGTCTACGAGCAGTACTTC. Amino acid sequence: CASSQPRGIKVYEQYF.